The next 12 T cell receptor beta chains were all read from a single sample in a study of OX40 agonist ivuxolimab in advanced cancers. Libraries were prepared by immunoSEQ multiplex PCR; TCRdb keeps only in-frame clonotypes and omits some of them. This sample has about 83,000 clones; just over 90% occur once, and the top ten carry 0.4% to 0.55%. The material was CD4+ or CD8+ T cells sorted from blood, obtained in a trial of the OX40 agonist ivuxolimab. These receptors came from an adult with an advanced solid tumor such as melanoma, head and neck, liver or kidney cancer.

The rearrangement links TRBV5-5 to TRBJ1-3; D might be TRBD1 (6 bases). From germline, CDR1 is SGHKS and CDR2 YYEKEE (reference sequence). Trimming pared 4 bases from V and 0 bases from J, leaving 11 bases between. This CDR3 has 15 amino acids. CDR3 amino acids: CASSGGTNSGNTIYF. CDR3 nucleotides: TGTGCCAGCAGCGGCGGGACAAACTCTGGAAACACCATATATTTT.

The rearrangement uses TRBV28 and TRBJ1-2; the D is unclear. Germline V gene sequence: CDR1 MDHEN, CDR2 SYDVKM. Trimming took off 4 bases at V and 4 bases at J, with 4 bases between the two ends. The CDR3 covers 11 residues. CDR3 sequence: CASSSSYGYTF. The CDR3 coding sequence is TGTGCCAGCAGTTCTTCCTATGGCTACACCTTC.

This chain joins TRBV27 and TRBJ2-7; D not certain. The CDR3 sequence is 16 residues long. CDR1 is MNHEY, CDR2 SMNVEV, per germline (reference sequence). Trimming took 4 bases from V and 1 from J, leaving 17 bases between them. The CDR3 DNA sequence: TGTGCCAGCAGTTCAGGACGGACCTACGTGTCCTACGAGCAGTACTTC. Protein: CASSSGRTYVSYEQYF.

The V gene is TRBV27, the J gene TRBJ2-7; no firm D call. V was cut by 2 bases and J by 3 bases, with 8 bases left in between. The CDR3 contains 13 residues. The germline CDR1 and CDR2 sequences are MNHEY and SMNVEV (reference sequence). The CDR3 here is CASSLRASYEQYF. In DNA, the CDR3 is TGTGCCAGCAGTTTAAGAGCTAGCTACGAGCAGTACTTC.

This chain joins TRBV7-3 and TRBJ2-7; 9 nucleotides agree with TRBD1. The ends lost 3 bases at V and 3 bases at J; junction bases unmatched: 3. The CDR3 runs to 14 residues. Per germline, CDR1 SGHTA and CDR2 FQGTGA. The CDR3 bases are TGTGCCAGCAGCTTCCGGGACAGGGACTACGAGCAGTACTTC. It yields the protein CASSFRDRDYEQYF. The full variable domain, its missing parts supplied by reference TRBV7-3 and TRBJ2-7, is GAGVSQTPSNKVTEKGKYVELRCDPISGHTALYWYRQSLGQGPEFLIYFQGTGAADDSGLPNDRFFAVRPEGSVSTLKIQRTERGDSAVYLCASSFRDRDYEQYFGPGTRLTVT.

V and J are TRBV6-5 and TRBJ2-7; 8 bases are shared with TRBD1. Trimming cost V 4 bases and J 3 bases; bases outside gene matches: 11. Germline V gives CDR1 MNHEY, CDR2 SVGAGI. CDR3 length equals 16 residues. This CDR3 is CASSSPPGTGRYEQYF. The CDR3 DNA reads TGTGCCAGCAGTTCGCCACCTGGGACAGGACGCTACGAGCAGTACTTC.

V and J are TRBV5-1 and TRBJ2-1; D is ambiguous. V was pared by 2 bases and J by 3 bases, with 9 bases between. Germline V gene data show CDR1 as SGHRS and CDR2 as YFSETQ. The CDR3 has 14 residues. The CDR3 sequence: CASSLALNYNEQFF. The CDR3 DNA reads TGCGCCAGCAGCTTAGCTCTCAACTACAATGAGCAGTTCTTC.

The chain employs TRBV5-1 and TRBJ2-2; D remains unclear. Between the trimmed V and J ends, which lost 0 bases and 4 bases, there was a span of 7 bases. Germline CDR1 is SGHRS and CDR2 is YFSETQ. This CDR3 has 14 residues. The DNA of the CDR3 is TGCGCCAGCAGCTTGGGGGGTGGCACCGGGGAGCTGTTTTTT. This translates into CASSLGGGTGELFF.

This chain uses TRBV2 with TRBJ1-1; a possible D gene is TRBD1 (5 bases). V was clipped by 10 bases and J by 4 bases, with 22 bases between them. CDR1 is SNHLY, CDR2 FYNNEI, per germline. This CDR3 is 15 amino acids long. The DNA of the CDR3 is TGTGCCACCTTGGCGGGGGTTGGTTTGGGCACTGAAGCTTTCTTT. It codes for CATLAGVGLGTEAFF.

A single count supports this clone. V is TRBV6-1 and J is TRBJ1-2; D uncertain. Per the germline V gene, CDR1 is MNHNS and CDR2 is SASEGT. Trimming stripped 5 bases from V and 8 bases from J, with 12 bases between. CDR3 length: 12 residues. The CDR3 sequence is CASSPEGIGYTF. CDR3 DNA: TGTGCCAGCAGTCCGGAAGGGATAGGCTACACCTTC.

This clone was found a few times. The chain joins TRBV2 to TRBJ1-1, with D perhaps TRBD1 (5 bases). The CDR3 consists of 15 residues. The V and J ends lost 4 bases and 4 bases respectively, with 16 bases between them. The germline CDR1 and CDR2 sequences are SNHLY and FYNNEI. CDR3 sequence (DNA): TGTGCCAGCAGTGTACCAAAAGGGGTGGCCACTGAAGCTTTCTTT. It specifies CASSVPKGVATEAFF.

The chain joins TRBV7-2 to TRBJ1-2, with D hard to call. V was cut by 3 bases and J by 5 bases, with 10 bases left in between. Germline V gene lookup returns CDR1 SGHTA and CDR2 FQGNSA. The CDR3 extends over 13 amino acids. The chain's CDR3 is CASSFGDNYGYTF. Here the CDR3 DNA reads TGTGCCAGCAGCTTCGGAGACAATTATGGCTACACCTTC.